Following are 21 T cell receptor beta chains from one sample sequenced in a study of vaccination effects on CD4 cells after COVID-19. This table comes from immunoSEQ multiplex PCR, and its TCRdb copy is limited to in-frame clones, with some not included. The sample comprises approximately 20,000 clones, roughly 73% of which are singletons, and over 20% rests with the top ten. Antigen-specific CD4+ T cells were expanded (with viral peptide pools) by the ViraFEST assay ahead of sequencing. Following an approximately 11-day culture, CD4+ T cells were purified. Vaccinated recipients, who were negative for nucleocapsid antibodies, had no history of SARS-CoV-2 infection. For these receptors, no antigen is known. Material: CD4+ T cells from PBMCs cultured with HCoV-NL63 spike peptides, obtained before COVID-19 vaccination. These receptors were collected from a human donor who received a COVID-19 vaccine.

This clone appeared a few times. J is TRBJ1-6 and V is TRBV5-1; TRBD1 aligns across 9 bases. The CDR3 covers 17 residues. Germline CDR1 is SGHRS and CDR2 is YFSETQ. Trimming at V came to 0 bases and at J to 3 bases, leaving 4 bases not matched to a gene. The CDR3: CASSLGGTGIYNSPLHF. The CDR3 DNA reads as TGCGCCAGCAGCTTGGGCGGGACAGGGATCTATAATTCACCCCTCCACTTT.

The rearrangement links TRBV5-6 to TRBJ2-3; TRBD2 matches at 12 bases. The germline V gene encodes CDR1 SGHDT and CDR2 YYEEEE. The CDR3 totals 15 residues. V lost 3 bases and J lost 9; bases outside the gene matches: 8. The CDR3 coding sequence is TGTGCCAGCAGCTGGGGCGGTCTAGCGGGGGGGACGCAGTATTTT. This translates into CASSWGGLAGGTQYF.

The CDR3: CASSFGQGIGGSTDTQYF. The CDR3 DNA reads TGTGCCAGCAGCTTCGGACAGGGGATAGGTGGTAGCACAGATACGCAGTATTTT. V usage is TRBV7-9 and J usage is TRBJ2-3; 9 bases agree with TRBD1. The CDR3 is 18 amino acids. The V gene's germline CDR1 is SEHNR and CDR2 FQNEAQ (reference sequence). The J segment lost 0 bases and the V segment lost 3 bases, leaving 10 bases of the junction unmatched.

This clone was found once. CDR3 amino acids: CASSRERNTGELFF. The CDR3 DNA is TGTGCCAGCAGTCGCGAAAGGAACACCGGGGAGCTGTTTTTT. The chain uses TRBV6-4 and TRBJ2-2; no definite D call. The length of the CDR3 is 14 residues. Germline CDR1 MRHNA, CDR2 SNTAGT. V was trimmed by 5 bases and J by 1 base, leaving 8 bases between them.

J is TRBJ1-6 and V is TRBV7-8; D might be TRBD1 (5 bases). V was clipped by 4 bases and J by 8 bases, with 24 bases between them. CDR3 length equals 18 residues. Germline V CDR1 and CDR2: SGHVS, FQNEAQ. CDR3 amino acids: CASSSSAGTVSVYSPLHF. The CDR3 DNA reads TGTGCCAGCAGCTCAAGCGCCGGGACCGTCAGTGTTTATTCACCCCTCCACTTT.

The V and J genes are TRBV19 and TRBJ2-7; D gene ambiguous. Trimming pared 4 bases from V and 5 bases from J, leaving 18 bases between. CDR1 is LNHDA and CDR2 is SQIVND in the germline V gene (reference sequence). The CDR3 consists of 15 residues. CDR3: CASSTRHHPWDEQYF. CDR3 sequence (DNA): TGTGCCAGTAGTACCCGACACCATCCGTGGGACGAGCAGTACTTC.

The gene calls are TRBV7-8 and TRBJ2-1; 7 bases are a match to TRBD1. This CDR3 is built from 18 residues. Germline trimming cut 0 bases from V and 1 base from J; bases unmatched to any gene: 9. The germline V gene encodes CDR1 SGHVS and CDR2 FQNEAQ. This CDR3 reads CASSLALTGKSSYNEQFF. The CDR3 DNA sequence: TGTGCCAGCAGCTTAGCTTTGACAGGGAAGAGTTCCTACAATGAGCAGTTCTTC.

The chain has TRBV7-8 and TRBJ2-6; 9 nucleotides match TRBD1. The CDR3 contains 19 residues. Trimming at V came to 2 bases and at J to 0 bases, leaving 8 bases not matched to a gene. Germline V gene data show CDR1 as SGHVS and CDR2 as FQNEAQ. The CDR3 nucleotides read TGTGCCAGCAGCTTAACCCGGGACAGGGTCCTCTCTGGGGCCAACGTCCTGACTTTC. Encoded protein: CASSLTRDRVLSGANVLTF.

This clone occurred once. The chain combines TRBV10-3 with TRBJ2-1; D possibly corresponds to TRBD2 (7 bases). Germline CDR1 ENHRY, CDR2 SYGVKD. This CDR3 has 16 amino acids. V was clipped by 10 bases and J by 0 bases, with 19 bases between them. The CDR3, as DNA: TGTGCCAACTCTGGGGGGGCGGGCCTCTCCTACAATGAGCAGTTCTTC. It translates to CANSGGAGLSYNEQFF.

A few counts support this clone. The chain combines TRBV14 with TRBJ1-2, with D perhaps TRBD1 (5 bases). Trimming took 3 bases from V and 7 from J, leaving 9 bases between them. CDR3 size: 12 residues. Germline CDR1 and CDR2: SGHDN and FVKESK. Here the CDR3 reads CASSHGGGGYTF. The CDR3 bases are TGTGCCAGCAGCCACGGGGGGGGTGGCTACACCTTC.

The chain recombines TRBV10-2 with TRBJ2-1; 7 positions match TRBD2. Germline V gene lookup returns CDR1 WSHSY and CDR2 SAAADI. The CDR3 is 13 amino acids. Trimming at V came to 2 bases and at J to 12 bases, leaving 7 bases not matched to a gene. The CDR3 reads CASSEGGRVVQFF. In DNA, the CDR3 is TGCGCCAGCAGTGAGGGGGGGAGGGTCGTGCAGTTCTTC.

The rearrangement joins TRBV7-8 to TRBJ1-3, with D possibly TRBD1 on 5 matching bases. Looked up from germline, CDR1 is SGHVS and CDR2 is FQNEAQ. The CDR3 has 14 residues. Trimming removed 6 bases from V and 0 bases from J, with 9 bases in between. Here the CDR3 DNA reads TGTGCCAGCAGAGACAGTATCTCTGGAAACACCATATATTTT. Encoded protein: CASRDSISGNTIYF.

Of note for this clone: At the DNA level, this CDR3 is encoded by other sequences in the same sample as well. V gene TRBV3-1 (or the pseudogene TRBV3-2) combines with J gene TRBJ2-7, with TRBD1 matching 9 bases. The CDR3 loop spans 16 amino acids. Trimming removed 6 bases from V and 1 base from J; junction bases left unmatched: 10. Germline V gene lookup returns CDR1 LGHDT and CDR2 YNNKEL (reference sequence). The CDR3 DNA sequence: TGTGCCAGCAGTCAGAGTGCCGGGACAGGGTCCTACGAGCAGTACTTC. Translation: CASSQSAGTGSYEQYF.

This clone was picked up one time. The V and J genes are TRBV27 and TRBJ1-4; the D is unclear. Germline V gene sequence: CDR1 MNHEY, CDR2 SMNVEV (reference sequence). The V end was cut by 4 bases, the J end by 9 bases, with 12 bases between. CDR3 length equals 13 residues. CDR3 in amino acids: CASSSAGPQKLFF. In DNA, the CDR3 is TGTGCCAGCAGTTCGGCTGGGCCCCAAAAACTGTTTTTT.

This clone has just a few counts. Here the CDR3 reads CATSSSPGNTIYF. The CDR3 DNA reads TGTGCCACCAGCAGTAGTCCCGGAAACACCATATATTTT. The chain links TRBV15 to TRBJ1-3, with D uncertain. Looked up from germline, CDR1 is LNHNV and CDR2 is YYDKDF (reference sequence). The CDR3 extends over 13 amino acids. V dropped 3 bases and J dropped 4 bases, with 7 bases sitting between them.

The chain employs TRBV11-2 and TRBJ2-4; a weak D match, TRBD1 (7 bases). V lost 5 bases to trimming and J lost 7 bases, with 18 bases between them. Germline V gene data show CDR1 as SGHAT and CDR2 as FQNNGV. CDR3 length: 15 amino acids. This CDR3 is CASSAEGAPGNIQYF. The CDR3 bases are TGTGCCAGCAGCGCGGAGGGGGCCCCTGGGAACATTCAGTACTTC.

This clone was found a few times. The V gene is TRBV6-5, the J gene TRBJ2-7; D is unresolved. Germline values: CDR1 MNHEY, CDR2 SVGAGI. CDR3 size: 14 residues. V lost 8 bases to trimming and J lost 1 base, with 15 bases between them. The CDR3: CASSEDVRSYEQYF. CDR3 nucleotide sequence: TGTGCCAGCTCCGAGGACGTGAGATCCTACGAGCAGTACTTC.

This clone was observed a single time. For the CDR3, the DNA is TGTGCCACCAGCAGCCGTAGTGGGGGTAGAAATGAGCAGTTCTTC. The encoded protein is CATSSRSGGRNEQFF. This chain joins TRBV15 and TRBJ2-1; D may be TRBD1 or TRBD2 (5 bases each). V was cut by 3 bases and J by 7 bases, with 16 bases left in between. Germline V gene lookup returns CDR1 LNHNV and CDR2 YYDKDF (reference sequence). The CDR3 totals 15 residues.

CDR3 in amino acids: CASSVRSNTEAFF. The CDR3 coding sequence is TGTGCCAGCAGCGTAAGGTCAAATACTGAAGCTTTCTTT. The rearrangement uses TRBV9 and TRBJ1-1; D remains unclear. Trimming stripped 1 base from V and 5 bases from J, with 9 bases between. The germline CDR1 and CDR2 sequences are SGDLS and YYNGEE. The CDR3 runs 13 residues.

The chain employs TRBV7-9 and TRBJ2-1, with 11 bases identical to TRBD2. The CDR3 is made up of 18 amino acids. Losses at the gene ends were 5 bases for V and 3 bases for J; bases not matched to a gene: 12. Germline V CDR1 and CDR2: SEHNR, FQNEAQ (reference sequence). CDR3 nucleotide sequence: TGTGCCAGCAGCATACTAGCGGGAGCGTCGATTGACTACAATGAGCAGTTCTTC. It encodes CASSILAGASIDYNEQFF.

This rearrangement joins TRBV6-5 to TRBJ2-5, with a possible D match to TRBD1 (6 bases). There are 14 residues in the CDR3. Trimming removed 5 bases from V and 2 bases from J, with 12 bases in between. Germline V gene sequence: CDR1 MNHEY, CDR2 SVGAGI. CDR3 protein: CASSTWGPQETQYF. The CDR3 bases are TGTGCCAGCAGTACGTGGGGGCCGCAAGAGACCCAGTACTTC.